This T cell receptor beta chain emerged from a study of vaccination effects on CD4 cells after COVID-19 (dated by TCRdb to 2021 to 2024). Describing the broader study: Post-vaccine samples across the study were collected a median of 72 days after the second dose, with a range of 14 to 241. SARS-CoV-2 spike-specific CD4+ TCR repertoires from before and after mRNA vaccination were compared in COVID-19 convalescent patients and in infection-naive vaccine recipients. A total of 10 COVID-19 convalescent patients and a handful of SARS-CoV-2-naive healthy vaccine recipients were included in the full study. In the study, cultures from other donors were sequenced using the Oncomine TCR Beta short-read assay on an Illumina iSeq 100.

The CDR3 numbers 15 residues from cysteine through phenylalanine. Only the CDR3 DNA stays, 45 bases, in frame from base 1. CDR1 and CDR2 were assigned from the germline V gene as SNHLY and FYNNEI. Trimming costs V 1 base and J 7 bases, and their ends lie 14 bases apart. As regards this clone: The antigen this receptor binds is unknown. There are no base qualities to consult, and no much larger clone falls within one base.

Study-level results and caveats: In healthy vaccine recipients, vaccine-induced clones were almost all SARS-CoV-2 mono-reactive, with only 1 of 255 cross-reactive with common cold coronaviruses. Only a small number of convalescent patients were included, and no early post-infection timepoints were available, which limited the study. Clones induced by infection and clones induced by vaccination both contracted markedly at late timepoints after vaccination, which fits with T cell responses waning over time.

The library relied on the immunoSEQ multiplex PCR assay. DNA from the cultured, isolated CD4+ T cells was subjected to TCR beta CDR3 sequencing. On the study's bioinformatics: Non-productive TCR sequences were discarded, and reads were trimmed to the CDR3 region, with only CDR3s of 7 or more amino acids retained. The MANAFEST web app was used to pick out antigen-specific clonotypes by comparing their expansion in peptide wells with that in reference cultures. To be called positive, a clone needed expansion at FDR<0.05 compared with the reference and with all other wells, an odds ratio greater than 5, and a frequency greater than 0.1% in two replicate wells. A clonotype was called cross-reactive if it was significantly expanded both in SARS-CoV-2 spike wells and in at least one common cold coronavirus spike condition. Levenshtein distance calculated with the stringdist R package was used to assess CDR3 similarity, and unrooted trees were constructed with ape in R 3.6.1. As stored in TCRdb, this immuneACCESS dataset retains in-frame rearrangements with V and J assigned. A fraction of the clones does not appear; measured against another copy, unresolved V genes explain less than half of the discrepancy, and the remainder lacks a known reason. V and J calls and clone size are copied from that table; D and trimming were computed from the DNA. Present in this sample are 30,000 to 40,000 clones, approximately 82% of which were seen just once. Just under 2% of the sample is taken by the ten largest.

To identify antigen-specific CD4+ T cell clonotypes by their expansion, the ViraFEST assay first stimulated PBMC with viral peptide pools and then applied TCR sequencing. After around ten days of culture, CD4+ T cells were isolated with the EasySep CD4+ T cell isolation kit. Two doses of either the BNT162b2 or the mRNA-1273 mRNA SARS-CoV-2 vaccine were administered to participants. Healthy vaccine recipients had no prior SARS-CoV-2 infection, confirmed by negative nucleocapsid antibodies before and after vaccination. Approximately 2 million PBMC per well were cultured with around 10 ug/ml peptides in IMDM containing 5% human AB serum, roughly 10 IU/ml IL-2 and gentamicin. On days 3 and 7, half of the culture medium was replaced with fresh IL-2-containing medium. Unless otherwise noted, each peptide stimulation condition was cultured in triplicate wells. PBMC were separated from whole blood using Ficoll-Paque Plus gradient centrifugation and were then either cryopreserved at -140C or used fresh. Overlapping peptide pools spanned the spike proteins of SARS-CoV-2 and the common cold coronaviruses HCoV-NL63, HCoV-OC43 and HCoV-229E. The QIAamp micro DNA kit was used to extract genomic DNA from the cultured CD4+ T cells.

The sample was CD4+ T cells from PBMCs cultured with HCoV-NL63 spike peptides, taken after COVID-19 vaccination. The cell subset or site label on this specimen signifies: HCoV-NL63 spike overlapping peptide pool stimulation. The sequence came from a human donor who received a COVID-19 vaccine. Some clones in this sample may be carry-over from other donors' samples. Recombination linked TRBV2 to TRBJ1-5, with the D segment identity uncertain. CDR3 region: CASSEESKVGQPQHF. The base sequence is TGTGCCAGCAGTGAAGAAAGTAAGGTGGGGCAGCCCCAGCATTTT.